Listed below are T cell receptor beta chains from one sample, sequenced in a study of shared clonotypes between healthy human individuals. TCRdb's table, derived via immunoSEQ multiplex PCR, lists solely in-frame clones and lacks some. The sample yields more than 1,200,000 clones, 97% to 99% seen once. Source material: naive CD4+ T cells sorted from blood. The receptors come from a man under 40 in good health. The CDR3 runs from the conserved cysteine through the conserved F or W. A D gene is named only where the DNA matches it firmly.

D: .
J: TRBJ2-1
V: TRBV5-1
DNA: TGCGCCAGCAGCTTAGGGAAAAATGAGCAGTTCTTC
CDR3: CASSLGKNEQFF

D: .
J: TRBJ2-3
V: TRBV27
DNA: TGTGCCAGCAAATCCCTCCGGGCGTCCATCCCTAGCACAGATACGCAGTATTTT
CDR3: CASKSLRASIPSTDTQYF

D: .
J: TRBJ1-1
V: TRBV2
DNA: TGTGCCAGCAAAAGATTATCGGGGGGCGACACTGAAGCTTTCTTT
CDR3: CASKRLSGGDTEAFF

D: TRBD1
J: TRBJ1-1
V: TRBV29-1
DNA: TGCAGCGTCAGGACAGGGGCAGGGCACACTGAAGCTTTCTTT
CDR3: CSVRTGAGHTEAFF

D: .
J: TRBJ2-3
V: TRBV15
DNA: TGTGCCACCAGCAGAGATGGTAGGGCATCAGATACGCAGTATTTT
CDR3: CATSRDGRASDTQYF

D: .
J: TRBJ2-1
V: TRBV10-3
DNA: TGTGCCACCAGACTTTCGACAGCCTACAATGAGCAGTTCTTC
CDR3: CATRLSTAYNEQFF

D: TRBD1
J: TRBJ2-5
V: TRBV7-8
DNA: TGTGCCAGCAGCTCGGACAGGGGCGGGGAGACCCAGTACTTC
CDR3: CASSSDRGGETQYF

D: .
J: TRBJ2-2
V: TRBV2
DNA: TGTGCCAGTGGGGCGGAGTACACCGGGGAGCTGTTTTTT
CDR3: CASGAEYTGELFF

D: TRBD2
J: TRBJ2-5
V: TRBV7-8
DNA: TGTGCCAGCAGCCAAGGACTAGCGTGGTTGGAGACCCAGTACTTC
CDR3: CASSQGLAWLETQYF

D: TRBD2
J: TRBJ2-7
V: TRBV10-3
DNA: TGTGCCATCAGTGCCGCTAGCGGGGGGTACGAGCAGTACTTC
CDR3: CAISAASGGYEQYF